This entry lists 26 T cell receptor beta chains sequenced from one sample in a study of blood T cell repertoires in COVID-19. TCRdb keeps only in-frame clones here, not all; method: immunoSEQ multiplex PCR. The sample has roughly 340,000 clones, 80% to 90% seen once. The sample consisted of PBMCs or T cells enriched from blood (not recorded which). Receptors were obtained from a young man who had recovered from COVID-19.

V is TRBV5-1 and J is TRBJ2-7, with D hard to call. V was trimmed by 2 bases and J by 5 bases, leaving 5 bases between them. CDR1 and CDR2 from the germline V gene are SGHRS and YFSETQ. The CDR3 totals 11 residues. This CDR3 is CASSLAHEQYF. The CDR3 DNA is TGCGCCAGCAGCTTAGCCCACGAGCAGTACTTC. The full variable domain, in which reference TRBV5-1 and TRBJ2-7 provide the parts outside the CDR3, is KAGVTQTPRYLIKTRGQQVTLSCSPISGHRSVSWYQQTPGQGLQFLFEYFSETQRNKGNFPGRFSGRQFSNSRSEMNVSTLELGDSALYLCASSLAHEQYFGPGTRLTVT.

The chain employs TRBV14 and TRBJ2-7; 8 bases match TRBD2. CDR3 length: 15 residues. The germline V gene has CDR1 SGHDN and CDR2 FVKESK. Trimming removed 5 bases from V and 3 bases from J; junction bases left unmatched: 9. CDR3 region: CASSARAGGVYEQYF. The CDR3 DNA follows: TGTGCCAGCAGCGCTCGCGCGGGGGGCGTCTACGAGCAGTACTTC.

V is TRBV29-1 and J is TRBJ1-3; D is ambiguous. V lost 3 bases and J 0 bases, leaving 6 bases between the germline ends. The length of the CDR3 is 13 residues. Germline V gene data show CDR1 as SQVTM and CDR2 as ANQGSEA. CDR3 protein: CSVERSSGNTIYF. The DNA of the CDR3 is TGCAGCGTTGAGCGGAGCTCTGGAAACACCATATATTTT. The whole variable domain, filled in from reference TRBV29-1 and TRBJ1-3, reads SAVISQKPSRDICQRGTSLTIQCQVDSQVTMMFWYRQQPGQSLTLIATANQGSEATYESGFVIDKFPISRPNLTFSTLTVSNMSPEDSSIYLCSVERSSGNTIYFGEGSWLTVV.

The V and J genes are TRBV18 and TRBJ1-3, with TRBD1 matching over 10 bases. J gave up 0 bases and V 6 bases, and 8 bases lay outside the gene matches. The V gene's germline CDR1 is KGHSH and CDR2 LQKENI. The CDR3 runs 17 residues. The CDR3 reads CASSHRQGAYSGNTIYF. In DNA, the CDR3 is TGTGCCAGCTCGCACCGACAGGGGGCTTACTCTGGAAACACCATATATTTT.

As concerns this clone: This sample includes further DNA sequences coding for the same CDR3. The chain recombines TRBV4-1 with TRBJ2-2, with 10 nucleotides matching TRBD1. The germline CDR1 and CDR2 sequences are MGHRA and YSYEKL. The CDR3 is 15 amino acids. The J segment lost 4 bases and the V segment lost 4 bases, leaving 3 bases of the junction unmatched. The CDR3 here is CASSPGQGPTGELFF. The CDR3 region has the DNA TGCGCCAGCAGCCCGGGACAGGGGCCCACCGGGGAGCTGTTTTTT.

The rearrangement uses TRBV2 and TRBJ2-1, with 8 bases identical to TRBD2. The CDR3 covers 15 residues. Germline values: CDR1 SNHLY, CDR2 FYNNEI. V was clipped by 7 bases and J by 1 base; unmatched bases: 6. The CDR3 loop reads CASKDSGISYNEQFF. In DNA form, the CDR3 reads TGTGCCAGCAAAGATAGCGGGATATCCTACAATGAGCAGTTCTTC.

This chain joins TRBV5-1 and TRBJ1-1, with TRBD1 matching 11 bases. Germline-derived CDR1 and CDR2 are SGHRS and YFSETQ. The length of the CDR3 is 14 residues. V lost 0 bases and J lost 8; bases outside the gene matches: 3. DNA of the CDR3: TGCGCCAGCAGCTTGGCAGGGACAGGGGGAGAAGCTTTCTTT. Translated, it gives CASSLAGTGGEAFF. Using reference TRBV5-1 and TRBJ1-1 for the parts outside the CDR3, the full variable domain is KAGVTQTPRYLIKTRGQQVTLSCSPISGHRSVSWYQQTPGQGLQFLFEYFSETQRNKGNFPGRFSGRQFSNSRSEMNVSTLELGDSALYLCASSLAGTGGEAFFGQGTRLTVV.

This clone was found once. V is TRBV29-1 and J is TRBJ1-4; D unclear. The CDR3 totals 13 residues. The germline gives CDR1 SQVTM, CDR2 ANQGSEA. With 7 bases removed from V and 6 bases from J, the gap between germline ends came to 15 bases. The CDR3 DNA follows: TGCAGCGCAGAGGGTTCCGTCGATGAAAAACTGTTTTTT. Protein product: CSAEGSVDEKLFF.

This clone was found once. The genes are TRBV19 and TRBJ1-5; TRBD1 might be the D (6 bases). In germline, CDR1 is LNHDA, CDR2 SQIVND (reference sequence). V was trimmed by 5 bases and J by 11 bases, leaving 13 bases between them. This CDR3 has 12 amino acids. The CDR3 nucleotides read TGTGCCAGTAGTGGCAGGGGCACGGCCCAGCATTTT. Translating gives CASSGRGTAQHF.

This clone came up once. The chain carries TRBV12-3 or TRBV12-4 and TRBJ1-1; D is possibly TRBD1 (5 bases). Deletions cut 6 bases from V and 7 bases from J, with 12 bases between. This CDR3 comprises 12 residues. The CDR3 bases are TGTGCCAGCAGCTCGGGGGGTATTGAAGCTTTCTTT. Translated: CASSSGGIEAFF.

The chain employs TRBV5-5 and TRBJ2-1; TRBD1 is a possible D gene (5 bases). Trimming took 0 bases from V and 11 from J, leaving 12 bases between them. Germline-derived CDR1 and CDR2 are SGHKS and YYEKEE (reference sequence). The CDR3 is 13 residues long. The CDR3 DNA reads as TGTGCCAGCAGCTTGGTCCTGACAGAACAGCAGTTCTTC. Translating gives CASSLVLTEQQFF.

The chain joins TRBV2 to TRBJ1-4, with TRBD1 identical over 8 bases. This CDR3 has 14 amino acids. V was pared by 2 bases and J by 7 bases, with 3 bases of the junction left unmatched. The germline CDR1 and CDR2 sequences are SNHLY and FYNNEI. CDR3 region: CASSETGGIEKLFF. As DNA, the CDR3 is TGTGCCAGCAGTGAAACAGGGGGTATTGAAAAACTGTTTTTT.

The chain uses TRBV28 and TRBJ2-7, with no clear D. The CDR3 is 15 residues long. V gave up 4 bases and J gave up 1 base, with 14 bases separating them. Per germline, CDR1 MDHEN and CDR2 SYDVKM. This CDR3 reads CASSSLYGESYEQYF. DNA of the CDR3: TGTGCCAGCAGTTCACTATATGGAGAGTCCTACGAGCAGTACTTC.

The V call is TRBV19, the J call TRBJ2-5, with D possibly TRBD2 on 7 matching bases. Germline CDR1 and CDR2: LNHDA and SQIVND (reference sequence). The CDR3 spans 15 residues. Trimming stripped 7 bases from V and 3 bases from J, with 18 bases between. The CDR3 coding sequence is TGTGCCAGTACCGCCGCGTGGGGGGGCGAAGAGACCCAGTACTTC. This encodes CASTAAWGGEETQYF.

This chain uses TRBV3-1 (or the pseudogene TRBV3-2) with TRBJ2-7, with TRBD2 matching over 10 bases. The CDR3 sequence is 13 residues long. The J segment lost 7 bases and the V segment lost 6 bases, leaving 6 bases of the junction unmatched. Germline assignment: CDR1 LGHDT and CDR2 YNNKEL (reference sequence). The CDR3, as DNA: TGTGCCAGCAGAAGCGGGGGGGTAAATGAGCAGTACTTC. Translated, it gives CASRSGGVNEQYF.

The rearrangement uses TRBV6-5 and TRBJ1-1, with TRBD1 matching over 9 bases. J was trimmed by 4 bases and V by 6 bases; bases with no gene match: 6. The CDR3 spans 14 residues. The germline CDR1 and CDR2 sequences are MNHEY and SVGAGI. The CDR3 DNA follows: TGTGCCAGCAGGGTACAGGGGGCCGGCACTGAAGCTTTCTTT. It translates to CASRVQGAGTEAFF.

The genes are TRBV30 and TRBJ2-2; D not certain. This CDR3 is 17 amino acids long. Per the germline V gene, CDR1 is GTSNPN and CDR2 is SVGIG (reference sequence). Deletions cut 0 bases from V and 0 bases from J, with 14 bases between. In nucleotides, the CDR3 is TGTGCCTGGAGTGTTGGGCTCCTTCGCGCGAACACCGGGGAGCTGTTTTTT. It yields the protein CAWSVGLLRANTGELFF.

The chain combines TRBV29-1 with TRBJ1-2; 9 nucleotides align to TRBD1. The germline V gene has CDR1 SQVTM and CDR2 ANQGSEA. The CDR3 is made up of 15 amino acids. The junction had 11 bases not matched to a gene; V was cut back by 1 base and J by 8 bases. CDR3 in DNA: TGCAGCGTTGAAGGCCTACGGGACAGGGAGGGCGGCTACACCTTC. Translated: CSVEGLRDREGGYTF.

The V call is TRBV9, the J call TRBJ2-7; 7 bases align to TRBD2. The ends lost 2 bases at V and 5 bases at J; junction bases unmatched: 7. The CDR3 is 14 amino acids. CDR1 and CDR2 (germline): SGDLS, YYNGEE. This CDR3 reads CASSVGGRVDEQYF. DNA for the CDR3: TGTGCCAGCAGCGTCGGCGGGAGAGTCGACGAGCAGTACTTC. The entire variable domain, with the rest obtained from reference TRBV9 and TRBJ2-7, is as follows: DSGVTQTPKHLITATGQRVTLRCSPRSGDLSVYWYQQSLDQGLQFLIQYYNGEERAKGNILERFSAQQFPDLHSELNLSSLELGDSALYFCASSVGGRVDEQYFGPGTRLTVT.

This rearrangement joins TRBV7-2 to TRBJ2-1, with 7 bases that match TRBD2. The CDR3 length is 13 residues. Germline assignment: CDR1 SGHTA and CDR2 FQGNSA. V lost 1 base, J lost 10 bases, and 4 bases stayed unmatched. CDR3 in DNA: TGTGCCAGCAGCTTAGGGCGGGAGCCCGAGCAGTTCTTC. Encoded protein: CASSLGREPEQFF.

Only one count was recorded for this clone. The chain links TRBV9 to TRBJ2-1; the D gene is possibly TRBD2 (6 bases). The length of the CDR3 is 14 residues. The V gene lost 7 bases and the J gene lost 4 bases, with 15 bases spanning the gap. CDR1 is SGDLS and CDR2 is YYNGEE in the germline V gene. CDR3 amino acids: CASGSGPAYNEQFF. In DNA, the CDR3 is TGTGCCAGCGGAAGCGGGCCAGCGTACAATGAGCAGTTCTTC.

The V and J genes are TRBV24-1 and TRBJ1-2, with 10 bases fitting TRBD1. The CDR3 covers 15 residues. Trimming at V came to 3 bases and at J to 3 bases, leaving 3 bases not matched to a gene. Germline assignment: CDR1 KGHDR and CDR2 SFDVKD. The CDR3 DNA follows: TGTGCCACCAGTGATGCTGGACAGGGGGACTATGGCTACACCTTC. Translation: CATSDAGQGDYGYTF.

The rearrangement joins TRBV5-4 to TRBJ2-1; 7 positions agree with TRBD2. This CDR3 is built from 17 residues. The J segment lost 5 bases and the V segment lost 6 bases, leaving 17 bases of the junction unmatched. CDR1 is SGHNT, CDR2 YYREEE, per germline (reference sequence). As DNA, the CDR3 is TGTGCCAGCACTAATGAGGTTGGCCGGGAGGCCCACAATGAGCAGTTCTTC. Translating it yields CASTNEVGREAHNEQFF.

The chain links TRBV19 to TRBJ1-1, with D maybe TRBD1 (5 bases). The CDR3 length is 14 residues. Germline values: CDR1 LNHDA, CDR2 SQIVND (reference sequence). Trimming left V 7 bases short and J 3 bases short, with 15 bases between. The CDR3 DNA is TGTGCCAGTAATGGGGCAGCAAGTTACACTGAAGCTTTCTTT. Protein sequence: CASNGAASYTEAFF.

This clone was observed a handful of times. The chain carries TRBV28 and TRBJ2-1; 10 bases are a match to TRBD2. The CDR3 has 17 amino acids. CDR1 and CDR2 from the germline V gene are MDHEN and SYDVKM. After removal of 4 bases from V and 6 bases from J, the junction contained 12 bases not matched to a gene. CDR3 bases: TGTGCCAGCAGTTCCACCGCCCTAGCGGGAGAGATCAATGAGCAGTTCTTC. Amino acids: CASSSTALAGEINEQFF. Drawing the rest from reference TRBV28 and TRBJ2-1, the complete variable domain is DVKVTQSSRYLVKRTGEKVFLECVQDMDHENMFWYRQDPGLGLRLIYFSYDVKMKEKGDIPEGYSVSREKKERFSLILESASTNQTSMYLCASSSTALAGEINEQFFGPGTRLTVL.

This chain connects TRBV7-9 to TRBJ2-1; TRBD1 is a possible D gene (5 bases). V was trimmed by 3 bases and J by 8 bases, leaving 11 bases between them. The germline V gene has CDR1 SEHNR and CDR2 FQNEAQ (reference sequence). There are 13 residues in the CDR3. As DNA, the CDR3 is TGTGCCAGCAGCTTTCGAAGGGGCGATGAGCAGTTCTTC. Its translation is CASSFRRGDEQFF.